This T cell receptor beta chain was profiled in a study of T cell repertoires in cytomegalovirus infection. Study-wide background: Alongside well-studied HLA-B-restricted CMV epitopes, recently identified HLA-C-restricted CMV epitopes were also used. Public signatures in TCR beta pointed to CMV infection and matching HLA type.

TCRdb passed the reads through MiXCR, listing each CDR3 protein once. The sample has around 900,000 distinct CDR3 sequences, approximately 32% seen once; the top ten hold 13%. A remark on this clonotype: Its antigen is not known.

Study-wide results and limits: HLA-C-restricted CMV-specific TCR beta clonotypes prevailed in the ex vivo response. CMV carriers having the relevant HLA were flagged by cumulative public TCR beta family frequency.

Germline CDR1 is MNHEY and CDR2 is SMNVEV (reference sequence). The CDR3 is 14 residues long. Deletions cut 3 bases from V and 5 bases from J, with 13 bases between. The specimen was cultured CD8+ T cells from PBMCs, collected from culture after CMV antigen stimulation. The receptor's source is a human donor in good health (CMV status not recorded). Some clones in this sample may be carry-over from other donors' samples. The V gene is TRBV27, the J gene TRBJ2-5; D unclear. CDR3 in amino acids: CASSLTSKRETQYF. The CDR3 DNA follows: TGTGCCAGCAGTTTGACCTCCAAGAGGGAGACCCAGTACTTC.